A single sample gave rise to the 23 T cell receptor beta chains below, sequenced in a study of control samples from healthy donors and cancer patients. Sequencing was performed with immunoSEQ multiplex PCR; in TCRdb, only in-frame clones are kept and a portion is missing. The repertoire holds fewer than 200,000 clones, with 88% as singletons. Sample: blood. All receptors come from a woman under 40 in good health.

The chain carries TRBV7-6 and TRBJ1-6; 8 nucleotides agree with TRBD1. Trimming removed 5 bases from V and 4 bases from J; junction bases left unmatched: 13. The CDR3 contains 18 residues. CDR1 is SGHVS and CDR2 is FNYEAQ in the germline V gene. This CDR3 is CASSTDAETGGYNSPLHF. DNA of the CDR3: TGTGCCAGCAGCACCGACGCGGAAACAGGGGGATATAATTCACCCCTCCACTTT. Based on the CDR3 plus reference TRBV7-6 and TRBJ1-6, the full variable domain is GAGVSQSPRYKVTKRGQDVALRCDPISGHVSLYWYRQALGQGPEFLTYFNYEAQQDKSGLPNDRFSAERPEGSISTLTIQRTEQRDSAMYRCASSTDAETGGYNSPLHFGNGTRLTVT.

This rearrangement joins TRBV2 to TRBJ1-2; D ambiguous. V lost 8 bases to trimming and J lost 2 bases, with 15 bases between them. Germline loops: CDR1 SNHLY, CDR2 FYNNEI. The length of the CDR3 is 14 residues. The chain's CDR3 is CASAEGRSNYGYTF. In nucleotides, the CDR3 is TGTGCCAGCGCCGAGGGCAGAAGCAACTATGGCTACACCTTC.

The chain employs TRBV5-6 and TRBJ2-2; D gene uncertain. V was cut by 2 bases and J by 1 base, with 12 bases left in between. The CDR3 runs to 16 residues. Germline V gene lookup returns CDR1 SGHDT and CDR2 YYEEEE. The CDR3 nucleotides are TGTGCCAGCAGCTTCCCGACCTACTTGAACACCGGGGAGCTGTTTTTT. As protein: CASSFPTYLNTGELFF.

This clone turned up a few times. The rearrangement links TRBV19 to TRBJ2-1; 9 positions match TRBD2. V lost 5 bases to trimming and J lost 8 bases; unmatched junction nucleotides: 16. This CDR3 has 17 amino acids. Germline-derived CDR1 and CDR2 are LNHDA and SQIVND (reference sequence). CDR3 sequence reads: CASSSGGGAYSPDEQFF. DNA for the CDR3: TGTGCCAGTAGTTCGGGCGGGGGGGCGTATTCCCCCGATGAGCAGTTCTTC.

This rearrangement joins TRBV7-6 to TRBJ2-3; TRBD2 aligns across 11 bases. This CDR3 is 17 amino acids long. Germline CDR1 reads SGHVS; CDR2 reads FNYEAQ. V was pared by 5 bases and J by 1 base, with 8 bases of the junction left unmatched. CDR3 region: CASSPGPGLAGTDTQYF. The DNA of the CDR3 is TGTGCCAGCAGCCCAGGACCGGGACTAGCGGGCACAGATACGCAGTATTTT. Variable domain in full (rest from reference TRBV7-6 and TRBJ2-3): GAGVSQSPRYKVTKRGQDVALRCDPISGHVSLYWYRQALGQGPEFLTYFNYEAQQDKSGLPNDRFSAERPEGSISTLTIQRTEQRDSAMYRCASSPGPGLAGTDTQYFGPGTRLTVL.

This chain joins TRBV7-9 and TRBJ1-1, with 10 bases matching TRBD1. Germline V lookup: CDR1 SEHNR, CDR2 FQNEAQ (reference sequence). V trimming: 5 bases; J trimming: 6 bases; junction bases outside the gene matches: 6. This CDR3 spans 14 amino acids. CDR3 DNA sequence: TGTGCCAGCAGCCGCCGGGACAGGGGATCTGAAGCTTTCTTT. Translation: CASSRRDRGSEAFF.

The chain has TRBV14 and TRBJ1-2, with D unclear. V dropped 1 base and J dropped 2 bases, with 5 bases sitting between them. CDR1 and CDR2 from the germline V gene are SGHDN and FVKESK. The CDR3 totals 13 residues. The CDR3 sequence: CASSQVQNYGYTF. The DNA of the CDR3 is TGTGCCAGCAGCCAAGTTCAGAACTATGGCTACACCTTC.

The count of this clone is one. J is TRBJ2-5 and V is TRBV3-1 (or the pseudogene TRBV3-2); 10 bases align to TRBD1. After removal of 5 bases from V and 5 bases from J, the junction contained 5 bases not matched to a gene. This CDR3 contains 14 residues. CDR1 is LGHDT, CDR2 YNNKEL, per germline (reference sequence). The CDR3 DNA follows: TGTGCCAGCAGCGCCTCGGACAGGGGGGAGACCCAGTACTTC. Encoded protein: CASSASDRGETQYF.

The chain recombines TRBV9 with TRBJ2-1; 9 positions match TRBD1. Germline V gene lookup returns CDR1 SGDLS and CDR2 YYNGEE. The V gene end was trimmed by 5 bases and the J gene end by 5 bases; junction bases not matched to a gene: 8. This CDR3 has 15 amino acids. CDR3 DNA: TGTGCCAGCAGTCCACGCGGGACAGGGCACAATGAGCAGTTCTTC. This codes for CASSPRGTGHNEQFF.

The chain links TRBV6-1 to TRBJ2-7, with TRBD1 matching 7 bases. The CDR3 is made up of 17 amino acids. The V segment lost 4 bases and the J segment 0 bases; nucleotides outside the gene matches: 12. Germline values: CDR1 MNHNS, CDR2 SASEGT. DNA of the CDR3: TGTGCCAGCAGTGTATTAATACGACAGGGACCCTCCTACGAGCAGTACTTC. It codes for CASSVLIRQGPSYEQYF.

This clone came up once. The rearrangement uses TRBV7-9 and TRBJ1-2; no definite D call. This CDR3 has 12 amino acids. Trimming left V 4 bases short and J 8 bases short, with 11 bases between. Germline values: CDR1 SEHNR, CDR2 FQNEAQ (reference sequence). The CDR3 is CASSSGLLGYTF. CDR3 in DNA: TGTGCCAGCAGCTCGGGCCTGTTGGGCTACACCTTC.

The gene calls are TRBV27 and TRBJ1-5; a possible D gene is TRBD1 (6 bases). Germline V gene sequence: CDR1 MNHEY, CDR2 SMNVEV (reference sequence). The CDR3 extends over 14 amino acids. V was cut by 3 bases and J by 7 bases, with 13 bases left in between. The CDR3 nucleotides are TGTGCCAGCAGTTTTAGGGGGGGTGGCCAGCCCCAGCATTTT. Translation: CASSFRGGGQPQHF.

This clone has more than one count but fewer than ten. The sample has other DNA sequences that encode this CDR3 too. The chain carries TRBV12-3 or TRBV12-4 and TRBJ1-1; no definite D call. V lost 3 bases to trimming and J lost 1 base, with 6 bases between them. This CDR3 has 13 residues. CDR3 loop: CASSFSENTEAFF. The CDR3 DNA reads as TGTGCCAGCAGTTTTTCAGAGAACACTGAAGCTTTCTTT.

The chain links TRBV5-8 to TRBJ2-2; D not resolved. V lost 0 bases, J lost 3 bases, and 6 bases lay in between. The germline gives CDR1 SGHTS, CDR2 YDEGEE. The CDR3 runs 14 residues. In DNA, the CDR3 is TGTGCCAGCAGCTTGGCCACGTACACCGGGGAGCTGTTTTTT. Translation: CASSLATYTGELFF.

The rearrangement links TRBV6-1 to TRBJ1-5, with D hard to call. This CDR3 contains 14 residues. Deletions cut 1 base from V and 5 bases from J, with 9 bases between. From germline, CDR1 is MNHNS and CDR2 SASEGT. CDR3 protein: CASSEGQADQPQHF. CDR3 nucleotides: TGTGCCAGCAGTGAAGGGCAGGCGGATCAGCCCCAGCATTTT.

The genes are TRBV24-1 and TRBJ2-5; D could derive from TRBD1 or TRBD2 (6 bases each). Germline V gene lookup returns CDR1 KGHDR and CDR2 SFDVKD. V was trimmed by 6 bases and J by 5 bases, leaving 15 bases between them. The CDR3 is 14 amino acids. CDR3 bases: TGTGCCACCAGTAGGGCTGGGGGGCTGGAGACCCAGTACTTC. It is translated as CATSRAGGLETQYF.

J is TRBJ2-7 and V is TRBV23-1; either TRBD1 or TRBD2 may fit D (5 bases each). TRBV23-1 is marked as an open reading frame, function uncertain. The CDR3 has 13 residues. Between the trimmed V and J ends, which lost 8 bases and 2 bases, there was a span of 13 bases. The CDR3 nucleotides are TGCGCCAGCGAACCGGGGCCGACCTACGAGCAGTACGTC. As protein: CASEPGPTYEQYV.

This chain uses TRBV19 with TRBJ2-3, with D possibly matching TRBD2 (5 bases). The germline V gene encodes CDR1 LNHDA and CDR2 SQIVND (reference sequence). The germline V and J ends were trimmed by 0 bases and 1 base, with 14 bases remaining between them. The CDR3 totals 17 residues. DNA of the CDR3: TGTGCCAGTAGTATAGACACCGCTGGTAGCGGCACAGATACGCAGTATTTT. Encoded protein: CASSIDTAGSGTDTQYF.

This clone was detected a few times. The chain recombines TRBV7-9 with TRBJ2-7; TRBD1 agrees at 8 bases. After removal of 5 bases from V and 12 bases from J, the junction contained 15 bases not matched to a gene. The CDR3 loop spans 14 amino acids. Germline V gene sequence: CDR1 SEHNR, CDR2 FQNEAQ (reference sequence). In DNA form, the CDR3 reads TGTGCCAGCAGCGGAATGAAAACAGGGGGAAGTTTGTACTTC. Its translation is CASSGMKTGGSLYF. The entire variable domain, with the rest obtained from reference TRBV7-9 and TRBJ2-7, is as follows: DTGVSQNPRHKITKRGQNVTFRCDPISEHNRLYWYRQTLGQGPEFLTYFQNEAQLEKSRLLSDRFSAERPKGSFSTLEIQRTEQGDSAMYLCASSGMKTGGSLYFGPGTRLTVT.

The V gene is TRBV19, the J gene TRBJ1-5; TRBD1 matches at 7 bases. The CDR3 extends over 16 amino acids. V shed 3 bases, J shed 2 bases, and the junction held 7 bases outside the gene matches. CDR1 and CDR2 from the germline V gene are LNHDA and SQIVND (reference sequence). CDR3 coding DNA: TGTGCCAGTAGTATCCGCCGGACAGGCGGCAATCAGCCCCAGCATTTT. Residues: CASSIRRTGGNQPQHF. The full variable domain, with the rest looked up from reference TRBV19 and TRBJ1-5, is DGGITQSPKYLFRKEGQNVTLSCEQNLNHDAMYWYRQDPGQGLRLIYYSQIVNDFQKGDIAEGYSVSREKKESFPLTVTSAQKNPTAFYLCASSIRRTGGNQPQHFGDGTRLSIL.

The chain has TRBV9 and TRBJ2-7; 7 bases align to TRBD2. CDR1 is SGDLS, CDR2 YYNGEE, per germline. Trimming took 0 bases from V and 0 from J; bases not matched to a gene: 12. There are 18 residues in the CDR3. The CDR3 region has the DNA TGTGCCAGCAGCGTAGAAAATCTGGGACTACTGAGCTCCTACGAGCAGTACGTC. This encodes CASSVENLGLLSSYEQYV.

This chain joins TRBV9 and TRBJ1-1; D may be TRBD1 (5 bases). The CDR3 is made up of 15 amino acids. Trimming pared 4 bases from V and 0 bases from J, leaving 13 bases between. Germline V gene sequence: CDR1 SGDLS, CDR2 YYNGEE. CDR3 residues: CASSLGRQLNTEAFF. The CDR3 coding sequence is TGTGCCAGCAGCCTCGGAAGACAGCTGAACACTGAAGCTTTCTTT.

The CDR3 here is CASNSKQEGQPQHF. In nucleotides, the CDR3 is TGTGCCAGCAATTCTAAACAAGAAGGTCAGCCCCAGCATTTT. The V call is TRBV2, the J call TRBJ1-5, with D hard to call. The ends were cut back, 7 bases at V and 6 bases at J, with 16 bases in the middle. The CDR3 sequence is 14 residues long. Germline CDR1 and CDR2: SNHLY and FYNNEI. Variable domain in full (rest from reference TRBV2 and TRBJ1-5): EPEVTQTPSHQVTQMGQEVILRCVPISNHLYFYWYRQILGQKVEFLVSFYNNEISEKSEIFDDQFSVERPDGSNFTLKIRSTKLEDSAMYFCASNSKQEGQPQHFGDGTRLSIL.